This T cell receptor beta chain was documented in a study of regulatory T cells in long-lasting Graves disease. Time point specified: persistent/refractory GD, antithyroid drugs over 5 years with positive TRAb. Preparation of the TCR library used RNA extracted from PBMCs. Building the TCR beta libraries relied on iRepertoire HTBI primers, and CDR3 regions underwent Arm-PCR. TCRdb processed the multiplex PCR reads anew with MiXCR; each CDR3 protein has one entry. In the table there are approximately 500,000 distinct CDR3 sequences, 20% to 25% of which are singletons. The CDR3 length is 17 residues. The V gene end was trimmed by 4 bases and the J gene end by 4 bases; junction bases not matched to a gene: 13. Germline V CDR1 and CDR2: MNHEY, SVGAGI.

This clonotype was sampled from a female donor with Graves disease. The material was peripheral blood mononuclear cells (PBMCs), obtained when the disease was refractory, from a patient treated with antithyroid drugs. The chain recombines TRBV6-5 with TRBJ2-5; 9 nucleotides agree with TRBD1. This CDR3 reads CASSFPGRDREGETQYF. The CDR3 DNA is TGTGCCAGCAGTTTCCCTGGCAGGGACAGGGAAGGAGAGACCCAGTACTTC.